These T cell receptor beta chains were read from a single sample in a study of PD-L1 blockade in urothelial cancer. The repertoire was sequenced with immunoSEQ multiplex PCR; TCRdb's copy has only in-frame clones and lacks some. This sample has 35,000 to 45,000 clones; about 90% occur once, and the top ten carry less than 9.5%. Sequencing used PBMCs, obtained around atezolizumab (anti-PD-L1) treatment. The receptors were sampled from a man in his 70s with urothelial cancer. The CDR3 runs from the conserved cysteine through the conserved F or W. Each record gives: clone size, J gene, V gene, D gene, CDR3 protein, CDR3 DNA. D genes are given only for firm matches. Clone size is not always given. Where it is, it says once, few, many or a class for expanded clones.

clone size: NA; J gene: TRBJ2-4; V gene: TRBV2; D gene: NA; CDR3 protein: CASSGDRLAKNIQYF; CDR3 DNA: TGTGCCAGCAGTGGAGACAGGTTAGCCAAAAACATTCAGTACTTC
clone size: NA; J gene: TRBJ2-5; V gene: TRBV5-1; D gene: NA; CDR3 protein: CASSLVGGQETQYF; CDR3 DNA: TGCGCCAGCAGCCTGGTAGGAGGACAGGAGACCCAGTACTTC
clone size: NA; J gene: TRBJ2-1; V gene: TRBV15; D gene: NA; CDR3 protein: CATSSGLNSYNEQFF; CDR3 DNA: TGTGCCACCAGCAGTGGACTTAACTCCTACAATGAGCAGTTCTTC
clone size: NA; J gene: TRBJ2-1; V gene: TRBV9; D gene: TRBD2; CDR3 protein: CASSGAGGPYNEQFF; CDR3 DNA: TGTGCCAGCAGCGGGGCGGGGGGGCCCTACAATGAGCAGTTCTTC
clone size: NA; J gene: TRBJ1-2; V gene: TRBV18; D gene: TRBD1; CDR3 protein: CASSPEDGQGVYGYTF; CDR3 DNA: TGTGCCAGCTCACCAGAGGACGGACAGGGAGTCTATGGCTACACCTTC
clone size: NA; J gene: TRBJ2-7; V gene: TRBV10-2; D gene: TRBD2; CDR3 protein: CASSESRASGRVYYEQYF; CDR3 DNA: TGCGCCAGCAGTGAGTCGAGGGCTAGCGGGAGGGTATACTACGAGCAGTACTTC
clone size: NA; J gene: TRBJ2-1; V gene: TRBV5-1; D gene: NA; CDR3 protein: CASRGQTYNEQFF; CDR3 DNA: TGCGCCAGCAGGGGGCAAACTTACAATGAGCAGTTCTTC
clone size: NA; J gene: TRBJ2-1; V gene: TRBV7-9; D gene: NA; CDR3 protein: CASSLGRPSRKTYNEQFF; CDR3 DNA: TGTGCCAGCAGCTTAGGGCGACCATCTAGAAAGACCTACAATGAGCAGTTCTTC
clone size: NA; J gene: TRBJ1-5; V gene: TRBV4-1; D gene: TRBD1; CDR3 protein: CASSQDAGGGNQPQHF; CDR3 DNA: TGCGCCAGCAGCCAAGATGCAGGGGGTGGCAATCAGCCCCAGCATTTT
clone size: once; J gene: TRBJ1-1; V gene: TRBV18; D gene: NA; CDR3 protein: CASSPRGGRDTEAFF; CDR3 DNA: TGTGCCAGCTCACCCCGAGGAGGGAGAGACACTGAAGCTTTCTTT
clone size: NA; J gene: TRBJ2-5; V gene: TRBV14; D gene: NA; CDR3 protein: CASSQFYESRRETQYF; CDR3 DNA: TGTGCCAGCAGCCAATTCTATGAGAGCCGCCGGGAGACCCAGTACTTC
clone size: NA; J gene: TRBJ2-4; V gene: TRBV19; D gene: NA; CDR3 protein: CASSFRGHTKNIQYF; CDR3 DNA: TGTGCCAGTAGCTTCCGAGGACACACAAAAAACATTCAGTACTTC
clone size: NA; J gene: TRBJ1-4; V gene: TRBV5-1; D gene: NA; CDR3 protein: CASSFRGPNEKLFF; CDR3 DNA: TGCGCCAGCAGCTTCAGGGGCCCTAATGAAAAACTGTTTTTT
clone size: NA; J gene: TRBJ2-7; V gene: TRBV5-4; D gene: TRBD2; CDR3 protein: CASSSPGLAGLYEQYF; CDR3 DNA: TGTGCCAGCAGCTCTCCGGGACTAGCGGGCCTCTACGAGCAGTACTTC
clone size: NA; J gene: TRBJ2-4; V gene: TRBV9; D gene: TRBD2; CDR3 protein: CASSTLGTSGSLQYF; CDR3 DNA: TGTGCCAGCAGCACCCTCGGGACTAGCGGGAGCCTTCAGTACTTC
clone size: NA; J gene: TRBJ1-1; V gene: TRBV28; D gene: NA; CDR3 protein: CASSLGQMNTEAFF; CDR3 DNA: TGTGCCAGCAGTCTTGGACAGATGAACACTGAAGCTTTCTTT
clone size: NA; J gene: TRBJ2-3; V gene: TRBV6-4; D gene: TRBD2; CDR3 protein: CASRTKTGTSKGTTDTQYF; CDR3 DNA: TGTGCCAGCAGGACAAAGACCGGGACTAGCAAAGGCACCACAGATACGCAGTATTTT
clone size: NA; J gene: TRBJ1-5; V gene: TRBV30; D gene: NA; CDR3 protein: CAWSEGIWQPQHF; CDR3 DNA: TGTGCCTGGAGTGAGGGGATATGGCAGCCCCAGCATTTT
clone size: NA; J gene: TRBJ2-7; V gene: TRBV5-4; D gene: NA; CDR3 protein: CASSLTGQGYEQYF; CDR3 DNA: TGTGCCAGCAGCTTGACGGGACAAGGCTACGAGCAGTACTTC
clone size: once; J gene: TRBJ2-7; V gene: TRBV28; D gene: TRBD1; CDR3 protein: CASRALGTGYEQYF; CDR3 DNA: TGTGCCAGCAGAGCTTTGGGGACAGGCTACGAGCAGTACTTC
clone size: NA; J gene: TRBJ2-7; V gene: TRBV28; D gene: TRBD1; CDR3 protein: CASSFPRDSSYEQYF; CDR3 DNA: TGTGCCAGCAGTTTCCCTCGGGACAGCTCCTACGAGCAGTACTTC
clone size: NA; J gene: TRBJ1-1; V gene: TRBV11-2; D gene: NA; CDR3 protein: CASSLVGLSLTEAFF; CDR3 DNA: TGTGCCAGCAGCTTGGTCGGTTTATCTTTGACTGAAGCTTTCTTT
clone size: once; J gene: TRBJ2-7; V gene: TRBV5-1; D gene: TRBD2; CDR3 protein: CASSLWTSDRFSYEQYF; CDR3 DNA: TGCGCCAGCAGCTTGTGGACTAGCGATAGATTCTCCTACGAGCAGTACTTC
clone size: NA; J gene: TRBJ1-1; V gene: TRBV5-1; D gene: NA; CDR3 protein: CASSLSGVRTEAFF; CDR3 DNA: TGCGCCAGCAGCTTGTCAGGGGTGAGGACTGAAGCTTTCTTT
clone size: NA; J gene: TRBJ2-7; V gene: TRBV27; D gene: TRBD1; CDR3 protein: CASSLWAGTGYHEQYF; CDR3 DNA: TGTGCCAGCAGTTTATGGGCCGGGACAGGATACCACGAGCAGTACTTC
clone size: NA; J gene: TRBJ2-3; V gene: TRBV4-1; D gene: TRBD2; CDR3 protein: CASSQDWTSVDTQYF; CDR3 DNA: TGCGCCAGCAGCCAAGACTGGACTAGCGTAGATACGCAGTATTTT
clone size: NA; J gene: TRBJ1-5; V gene: TRBV7-4; D gene: NA; CDR3 protein: CASSLRQALSNQPQHF; CDR3 DNA: TGTGCCAGCAGCTTGCGACAGGCCCTTAGCAATCAGCCCCAGCATTTT
clone size: NA; J gene: TRBJ2-1; V gene: TRBV11-2; D gene: TRBD2; CDR3 protein: CASSSRLAVIDNEQFF; CDR3 DNA: TGTGCCAGCAGCTCTAGACTAGCGGTTATAGACAATGAGCAGTTCTTC
clone size: NA; J gene: TRBJ2-7; V gene: TRBV6-5; D gene: NA; CDR3 protein: CASSYSIWGRIYEQYF; CDR3 DNA: TGTGCCAGCAGTTACTCGATTTGGGGGCGTATTTACGAGCAGTACTTC
clone size: NA; J gene: TRBJ2-2; V gene: TRBV5-1; D gene: TRBD1; CDR3 protein: CASSRDRGTGELFF; CDR3 DNA: TGCGCCAGCAGCCGGGACAGGGGTACCGGGGAGCTGTTTTTT
clone size: NA; J gene: TRBJ2-5; V gene: TRBV7-3; D gene: TRBD2; CDR3 protein: CASSLMPGGETQYF; CDR3 DNA: TGTGCCAGCAGCTTAATGCCGGGGGGTGAGACCCAGTACTTC
clone size: NA; J gene: TRBJ1-2; V gene: TRBV28; D gene: TRBD1; CDR3 protein: CASRVLGDRYGYTF; CDR3 DNA: TGTGCCAGCAGAGTTTTAGGGGACAGATACGGCTACACCTTC
clone size: NA; J gene: TRBJ2-3; V gene: TRBV11-3; D gene: NA; CDR3 protein: CASSLGGLPTDTQYF; CDR3 DNA: TGTGCCAGCAGCTTAGGGGGACTCCCCACAGATACGCAGTATTTT
clone size: NA; J gene: TRBJ1-1; V gene: TRBV25-1; D gene: NA; CDR3 protein: CASTYGRVGTEAFF; CDR3 DNA: TGTGCCAGCACTTATGGCAGGGTGGGCACTGAAGCTTTCTTT
clone size: once; J gene: TRBJ1-2; V gene: TRBV19; D gene: NA; CDR3 protein: CASSITGAGNYGYTF; CDR3 DNA: TGTGCCAGTAGTATTACTGGGGCGGGGAACTATGGCTACACCTTC
clone size: NA; J gene: TRBJ1-4; V gene: TRBV28; D gene: NA; CDR3 protein: CASTGRGNEKLFF; CDR3 DNA: TGTGCCAGCACGGGGAGGGGAAATGAAAAACTGTTTTTT
clone size: NA; J gene: TRBJ1-5; V gene: TRBV28; D gene: TRBD1; CDR3 protein: CASQQGMDQPQHF; CDR3 DNA: TGTGCCTCTCAACAGGGGATGGATCAGCCCCAGCATTTT
clone size: NA; J gene: TRBJ2-3; V gene: TRBV2; D gene: NA; CDR3 protein: CASLMDYGTDTQYF; CDR3 DNA: TGTGCCAGCCTAATGGACTATGGAACAGATACGCAGTATTTT
clone size: NA; J gene: TRBJ1-1; V gene: TRBV5-3; D gene: TRBD1; CDR3 protein: CARSWNRGVPGTEAFF; CDR3 DNA: TGTGCCAGAAGCTGGAACAGGGGAGTGCCGGGCACTGAAGCTTTCTTT
clone size: NA; J gene: TRBJ2-1; V gene: TRBV18; D gene: NA; CDR3 protein: CASSRGSGTYNEQFF; CDR3 DNA: TGTGCCAGCTCACGGGGTAGCGGTACATACAATGAGCAGTTCTTC
clone size: NA; J gene: TRBJ1-2; V gene: TRBV28; D gene: NA; CDR3 protein: CASSLGLGGTSAYGYTF; CDR3 DNA: TGTGCCAGCAGTTTAGGACTCGGGGGAACCTCTGCCTATGGCTACACCTTC
clone size: NA; J gene: TRBJ1-3; V gene: TRBV9; D gene: TRBD1; CDR3 protein: CASSSLGQPNRNTIYF; CDR3 DNA: TGTGCCAGCAGCTCCCTGGGACAGCCGAACCGAAACACCATATATTTT
clone size: NA; J gene: TRBJ2-7; V gene: TRBV28; D gene: NA; CDR3 protein: CASTTGSEYEQYF; CDR3 DNA: TGTGCCAGCACGACAGGATCAGAGTACGAGCAGTACTTC
clone size: NA; J gene: TRBJ2-7; V gene: TRBV2; D gene: TRBD2; CDR3 protein: CASSGGLAASYEQYF; CDR3 DNA: TGTGCCAGCAGTGGAGGACTAGCGGCCTCCTACGAGCAGTACTTC
clone size: NA; J gene: TRBJ1-2; V gene: TRBV6-5; D gene: TRBD1; CDR3 protein: CASSPPPGQGYGYTF; CDR3 DNA: TGTGCCAGCAGTCCGCCCCCGGGACAGGGCTATGGCTACACCTTC
clone size: once; J gene: TRBJ2-7; V gene: TRBV6-1; D gene: TRBD2; CDR3 protein: CATSSGGYEQYF; CDR3 DNA: TGTGCCACCTCTAGCGGGGGCTACGAGCAGTACTTC